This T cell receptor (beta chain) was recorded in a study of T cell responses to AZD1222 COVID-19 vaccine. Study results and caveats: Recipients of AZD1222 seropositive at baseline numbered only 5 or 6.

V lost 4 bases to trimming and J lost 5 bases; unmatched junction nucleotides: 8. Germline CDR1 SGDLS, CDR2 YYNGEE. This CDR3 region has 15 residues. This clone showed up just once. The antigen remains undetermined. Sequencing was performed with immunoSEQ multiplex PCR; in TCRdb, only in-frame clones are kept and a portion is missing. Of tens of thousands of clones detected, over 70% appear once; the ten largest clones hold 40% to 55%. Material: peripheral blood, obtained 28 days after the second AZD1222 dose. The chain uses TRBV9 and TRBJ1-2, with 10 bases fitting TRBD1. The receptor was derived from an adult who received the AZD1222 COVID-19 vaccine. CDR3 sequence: CASSPSGTGDYGYTF. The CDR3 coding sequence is TGTGCCAGCAGCCCATCCGGGACAGGGGATTATGGCTACACCTTC.